This T cell receptor (beta chain) stems from a study of CD8+ T cells in alopecia areata (dated by TCRdb to between 2018 and 2020). For the wider study: High-throughput TCRbeta sequencing was used to examine T cell clonal expansion in alopecia areata in both the C3H/HeJ mouse model and human patients. On the human side, TCRbeta sequencing was run on scalp tissue and on sorted CD4+ and CD8+ peripheral blood T cells from healthy controls and from alopecia areata patients with either patchy or totalis/universalis disease. Clonality in the scalp was compared among normal scalp (n=4), patchy alopecia areata scalp (n=8), and alopecia totalis/universalis scalp (n=8). The RNA source kit depended on sample type: the PAXgene miRNA kit for fixed scalp, the miRNeasy kit for PBMCs, and the RNeasy kit for mouse skin. immunoSEQ multiplex PCR using 35 Vbeta forward primers and 13 Jbeta reverse primers was used to amplify TCRbeta CDR3 regions. Paper-wide results and their limitations: TCR sequences shared between patients were less clear than in mice, possibly partly because of HLA diversity in the patient population. Unlike mouse skin, where gammadelta T cells dominate, normal human skin contains resident alphabeta T cells that get sequenced too, which complicates analysis of the scalp TCR repertoire. Lesional scalp, especially in alopecia totalis/universalis, showed higher clonality and more expanded CD8+ clones than normal scalp, suggesting antigenic drive.

CDR1 and CDR2 were assigned from the germline V gene as ENHRY and SYGVKD. Reading from cysteine to phenylalanine, the CDR3 counts 11 amino acids. The only DNA kept is the CDR3, 33 bases in frame from the first base. V trim: 4 bases; J trim: 11 bases; unmatched bases: 3. Comment on this clone: There is no known antigen for this receptor. Base qualities were left out, and no much larger clone turns up one base away.

The library was obtained by the immunoSEQ multiplex PCR assay. RNA was extracted from all samples and reverse transcribed into cDNA, which served as template for TCR sequencing. SuperScript III was used to make first-strand cDNA, primed with a 2:1 mix of oligo-dT and random hexamers. A synthetic immune receptor repertoire was used to measure amplification bias, and any remaining bias was corrected computationally. Processing in the source paper ran as follows. After raw reads were preprocessed to remove errors, the CDR3 was defined following IMGT conventions as running from the conserved cysteine to phenylalanine. Clonality was computed by normalizing Shannon entropy by log2 of the number of productive unique TCRs and subtracting the result from 1. Whether each scalp clone was CD4 or CD8 was inferred by checking scalp TCRbeta sequences against the CD4 and CD8 repertoires from sorted blood. TCRdb provides this immuneACCESS table in a form limited to in-frame rearrangements. Some clones are lacking; in checked studies, under half of them reflect an unresolved V gene, and why the rest are absent is not known. Clone size and the V and J calls come from that table; the DNA yielded D and trimming. For this sample there are roughly 60,000 clones; 44% appear just once. The top ten constitute roughly 50% of the sample.

Peripheral blood and lesional scalp punch biopsies were obtained from patients with alopecia areata. PBMCs were isolated by density centrifugation and stained for CD3, CD4 and CD8, and CD4+ and CD8+ T cells were sorted on a FACSAria. As part of a multicenter biomarker study, untreated alopecia areata patients were recruited. For roughly five biomarker-study patients, blood CD8+ T cells were further sorted into NKG2D-low and NKG2D-high fractions. Input material: NKG2D-low CD8+ T cells sorted from blood. The sample's cell subset or site label, decoded: sorted CD8+ NKG2D-low blood T cells. The sequence derives from a human donor with alopecia areata. Rearrangement joined TRBV10-3 to TRBJ1-1; 8 central bases correspond to TRBD1. The DNA sequence is given as TGTGCCATCAGTGGTACAGGGGGGGCTTTCTTT. Its translation reads: CAISGTGGAFF.